These 17 T cell receptor beta chains originate from one sample sequenced in a study of shared clonotypes between healthy human individuals. The table came from immunoSEQ multiplex PCR; TCRdb's copy has only in-frame clones and leaves some out. The sample records about a million clones, about 75% being singletons. Sequenced: memory CD4+ T cells sorted from blood. Subset here: CD45RA-negative fraction. The receptors stem from a man younger than 30 in good health.

This chain uses TRBV7-9 with TRBJ2-2, with 10 bases lining up with TRBD2. The germline V gene encodes CDR1 SEHNR and CDR2 FQNEAQ (reference sequence). V dropped 5 bases and J dropped 7; count of bases not matched to a gene: 1. The CDR3 is 13 residues long. The CDR3 DNA reads as TGTGCCAGCAGCACTAGCGGGGTCGGGGAGCTGTTTTTT. It codes for CASSTSGVGELFF.

The J gene is TRBJ2-7, the V gene TRBV10-3; D remains ambiguous. This CDR3 has 15 residues. V was clipped by 6 bases and J by 0 bases, with 15 bases between them. CDR1 and CDR2 from the germline V gene are ENHRY and SYGVKD. The CDR3 region is CAISGLVSSSYEQYF. For the CDR3, the DNA is TGTGCCATCAGCGGGTTAGTTAGCTCCTCCTACGAGCAGTACTTC.

The chain joins TRBV7-2 to TRBJ1-2, with 7 bases identical to TRBD1. V shed 5 bases and J 2 bases; nucleotides not matched to a gene: 11. The CDR3 is made up of 16 amino acids. Germline loops: CDR1 SGHTA, CDR2 FQGNSA. CDR3 coding DNA: TGTGCCAGCAGCCCGACAGGGACTCTTTTAAACTATGGCTACACCTTC. This translates into CASSPTGTLLNYGYTF.

Comments on this clone: Other DNA sequences in this specimen translate into the identical CDR3. The chain couples TRBV5-6 to TRBJ2-2; weak D call: TRBD1 (5 bases). The CDR3 consists of 14 residues. Deletions cut 0 bases from V and 5 bases from J, with 8 bases between. CDR1 is SGHDT, CDR2 YYEEEE, per germline. The CDR3 reads CASSLARGTGELFF. As DNA, the CDR3 is TGTGCCAGCAGCTTGGCAAGGGGAACCGGGGAGCTGTTTTTT.

This clone appeared a few times. The genes are TRBV6-5 and TRBJ2-4; D possibly corresponds to TRBD1 (6 bases). Between the trimmed V and J ends, which lost 9 bases and 4 bases, there was a span of 13 bases. The CDR3 loop spans 13 amino acids. Germline CDR1 is MNHEY and CDR2 is SVGAGI. The CDR3 protein is CASSRGSKNIQYF. The CDR3 coding sequence is TGTGCCAGTTCCAGGGGATCAAAAAACATTCAGTACTTC.

The chain combines TRBV19 with TRBJ2-3, with 9 bases aligning to TRBD1. The CDR3 totals 16 residues. V trimming: 1 base; J trimming: 3 bases; junction bases outside the gene matches: 5. In germline, CDR1 is LNHDA, CDR2 SQIVND (reference sequence). CDR3 DNA: TGTGCCAGTAGTATAGTGGTCGGACAGGGGACAGATACGCAGTATTTT. This encodes CASSIVVGQGTDTQYF.

This chain joins TRBV5-8 and TRBJ1-5; D may be TRBD1 (5 bases). CDR1 is SGHTS, CDR2 YDEGEE, per germline. V lost 4 bases to trimming and J lost 3 bases, with 11 bases between them. The CDR3 spans 14 residues. CDR3 amino acids: CASSVPGTNQPQHF. In DNA form, the CDR3 reads TGTGCCAGCAGCGTACCGGGGACCAATCAGCCCCAGCATTTT.

Concerning this clone: Additional DNA sequences in this sample encode the identical CDR3. The CDR3 coding sequence is TGTGCCAGCTCACCACGACAGGAAGCTAACTATGGCTACACCTTC. Protein: CASSPRQEANYGYTF. V and J are TRBV18 and TRBJ1-2; TRBD1 is a possible D gene (6 bases). This CDR3 region has 15 residues. The germline gives CDR1 KGHSH, CDR2 LQKENI. Trimming removed 1 base from V and 0 bases from J, with 9 bases in between.

V and J are TRBV5-1 and TRBJ2-1, with D possibly being TRBD2 (5 bases). CDR3 length: 17 residues. Trimming shortened V by 4 bases and J by 0 bases, and 17 bases separated the two germline ends. CDR1 and CDR2 from the germline V gene are SGHRS and YFSETQ. The chain's CDR3 is CASSLGPSGSSYNEQFF. In DNA form, the CDR3 reads TGCGCCAGCAGCCTTGGTCCTAGTGGGAGCTCCTACAATGAGCAGTTCTTC.

The rearrangement joins TRBV18 to TRBJ2-7; no definite D call. V shed 6 bases and J shed 5 bases, with 14 bases lying between them. This CDR3 has 13 residues. Germline-derived CDR1 and CDR2 are KGHSH and LQKENI. This CDR3 is CASSHDHQDEQYF. The CDR3 DNA reads as TGTGCCAGCTCCCACGACCATCAGGACGAGCAGTACTTC.

This sequence joins TRBV5-8 and TRBJ1-6, with D maybe TRBD1 (6 bases). This CDR3 has 15 residues. Per germline, CDR1 SGHTS and CDR2 YDEGEE. The ends were cut back, 0 bases at V and 7 bases at J, with 11 bases in the middle. Written as DNA, the CDR3 is TGTGCCAGCAGCTTGGAAACAGGGTTGAATTCACCCCTCCACTTT. It is translated as CASSLETGLNSPLHF.

This sequence joins TRBV10-3 and TRBJ2-2, with D perhaps TRBD1 (6 bases). The V gene lost 0 bases and the J gene lost 0 bases, with 8 bases spanning the gap. CDR1 ENHRY and CDR2 SYGVKD come from the germline V gene. The CDR3 runs 16 residues. For the CDR3, the DNA is TGTGCCATCAGTGAGTCTCAGGGGACGAACACCGGGGAGCTGTTTTTT. Protein product: CAISESQGTNTGELFF.

This chain joins TRBV18 and TRBJ1-1; D is uncertain. Germline assignment: CDR1 KGHSH and CDR2 LQKENI. Trimming stripped 4 bases from V and 6 bases from J, with 9 bases between. This CDR3 has 12 residues. CDR3 sequence reads: CASSRERAEAFF. For the CDR3, the DNA is TGTGCCAGCTCACGTGAGCGCGCTGAAGCTTTCTTT.

CDR3 bases: TGCGCCAGCAGTCAAGCTTGGCGGGAACTGGGAGAGCAGTACTTC. Translating gives CASSQAWRELGEQYF. The V gene is TRBV23-1, the J gene TRBJ2-7; a possible D gene is TRBD2 (6 bases). TRBV23-1 is assigned to the ORF class and has an uncertain function. The V gene lost 2 bases and the J gene lost 7 bases, with 18 bases spanning the gap. CDR3 length: 15 residues.

The chain employs TRBV28 and TRBJ1-6, with unresolved D. In germline, CDR1 is MDHEN, CDR2 SYDVKM. The V end lost 3 bases, the J end lost 0 bases, and 9 bases lay between the germline ends. The CDR3 spans 16 residues. CDR3 bases: TGTGCCAGCAGTTTGGGCACATTCTCCTATAATTCACCCCTCCACTTT. Amino acids: CASSLGTFSYNSPLHF.

This chain uses TRBV7-9 with TRBJ1-2, with 7 bases matching TRBD1. Germline CDR1 is SEHNR and CDR2 is FQNEAQ (reference sequence). This CDR3 comprises 15 residues. V lost 8 bases to trimming and J lost 2 bases; unmatched junction nucleotides: 11. CDR3 DNA sequence: TGTGCCAGCCAAGAACAGGGGAGAGCGAACTATGGCTACACCTTC. Translating it yields CASQEQGRANYGYTF.

This clone was seen just once. CDR3 DNA: TGTGCCAGCAGCCAAGACGGCCGGGTCTACGAGCAGTACTTC. Amino acid sequence: CASSQDGRVYEQYF. The V and J genes are TRBV5-4 and TRBJ2-7; D gene uncertain. Germline assignment: CDR1 SGHNT and CDR2 YYREEE (reference sequence). This CDR3 region has 14 residues. Trimming took 4 bases from V and 3 from J, leaving 14 bases between them.